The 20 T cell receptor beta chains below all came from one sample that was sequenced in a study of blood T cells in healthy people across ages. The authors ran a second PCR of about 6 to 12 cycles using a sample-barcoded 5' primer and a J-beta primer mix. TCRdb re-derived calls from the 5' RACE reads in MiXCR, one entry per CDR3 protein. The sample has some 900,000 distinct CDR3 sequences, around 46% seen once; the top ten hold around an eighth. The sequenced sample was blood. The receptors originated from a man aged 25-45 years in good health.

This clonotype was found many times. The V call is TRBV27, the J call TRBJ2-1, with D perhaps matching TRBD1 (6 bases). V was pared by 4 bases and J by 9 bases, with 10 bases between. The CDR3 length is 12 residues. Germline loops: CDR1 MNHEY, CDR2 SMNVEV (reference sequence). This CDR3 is CASSSTGFEQFF. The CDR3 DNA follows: TGTGCCAGCAGTTCGACAGGCTTTGAGCAGTTCTTC.

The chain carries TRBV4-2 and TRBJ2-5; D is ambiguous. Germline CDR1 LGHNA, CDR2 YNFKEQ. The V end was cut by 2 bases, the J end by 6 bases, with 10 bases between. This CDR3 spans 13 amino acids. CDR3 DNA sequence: TGTGCCAGCAGCCAATCCACTAACCAGACCCAGTACTTC. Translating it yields CASSQSTNQTQYF.

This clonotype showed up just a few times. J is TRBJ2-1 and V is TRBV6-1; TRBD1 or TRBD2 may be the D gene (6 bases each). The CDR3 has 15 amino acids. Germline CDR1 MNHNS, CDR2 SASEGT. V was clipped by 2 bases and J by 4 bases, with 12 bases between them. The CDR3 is CASSEWGAVYNEQFF. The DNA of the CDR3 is TGTGCCAGCAGTGAATGGGGGGCGGTTTACAATGAGCAGTTCTTC.

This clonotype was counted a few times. The CDR3 region is CAWSPRIGPQYF. In DNA form, the CDR3 reads TGTGCCTGGAGCCCCCGGATAGGACCCCAGTACTTC. This chain uses TRBV30 with TRBJ2-5, with D unresolved. Germline V CDR1 and CDR2: GTSNPN, SVGIG (reference sequence). The V gene lost 3 bases and the J gene lost 9 bases, with 14 bases spanning the gap. This CDR3 has 12 amino acids.

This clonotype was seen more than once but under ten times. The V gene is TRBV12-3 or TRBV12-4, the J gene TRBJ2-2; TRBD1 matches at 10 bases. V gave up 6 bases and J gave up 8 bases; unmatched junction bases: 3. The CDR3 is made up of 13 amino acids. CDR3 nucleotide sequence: TGTGCCAGCAGCCGGACAGGGGGTGGGGAGCTGTTTTTT. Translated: CASSRTGGGELFF.

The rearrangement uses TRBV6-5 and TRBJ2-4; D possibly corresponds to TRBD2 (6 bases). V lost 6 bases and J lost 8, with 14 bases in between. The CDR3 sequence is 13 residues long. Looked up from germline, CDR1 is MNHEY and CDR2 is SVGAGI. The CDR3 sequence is CASRPSEGYIQYF. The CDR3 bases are TGTGCCAGCAGACCTAGCGAGGGCTACATTCAGTACTTC.

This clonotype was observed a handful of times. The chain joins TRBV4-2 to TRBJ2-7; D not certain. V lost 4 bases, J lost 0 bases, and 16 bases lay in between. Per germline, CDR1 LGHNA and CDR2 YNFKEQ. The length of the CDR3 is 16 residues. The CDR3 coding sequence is TGTGCCAGCAGCCTAGGACGGCTGTCAGACTCCTACGAGCAGTACTTC. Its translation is CASSLGRLSDSYEQYF.

DNA of the CDR3: TGTGCCTGGAGTGCAGGGGGTAGTTCAGCAGATACGCAGTATTTT. Translating it yields CAWSAGGSSADTQYF. The genes are TRBV30 and TRBJ2-3, with 7 bases that match TRBD1. The CDR3 length is 15 residues. Germline CDR1 is GTSNPN and CDR2 is SVGIG (reference sequence). The ends lost 1 base at V and 4 bases at J; junction bases unmatched: 8. The full variable domain, with the rest looked up from reference TRBV30 and TRBJ2-3, is SQTIHQWPATLVQPVGSPLSLECTVEGTSNPNLYWYRQAAGRGLQLLFYSVGIGQISSEVPQNLSASRPQDRQFILSSKKLLLSDSGFYLCAWSAGGSSADTQYFGPGTRLTVL.

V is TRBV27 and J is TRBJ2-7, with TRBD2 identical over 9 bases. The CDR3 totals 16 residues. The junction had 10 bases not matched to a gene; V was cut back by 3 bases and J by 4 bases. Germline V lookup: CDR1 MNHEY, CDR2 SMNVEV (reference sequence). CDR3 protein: CASSLGVGGGAYEQYF. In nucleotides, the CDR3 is TGTGCCAGCAGTTTGGGTGTTGGCGGGGGGGCATACGAGCAGTACTTC.

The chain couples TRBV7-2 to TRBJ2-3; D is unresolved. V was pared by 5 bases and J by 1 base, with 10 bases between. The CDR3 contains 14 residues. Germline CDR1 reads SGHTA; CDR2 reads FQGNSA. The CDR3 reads CASSLSHGTDTQYF. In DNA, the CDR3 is TGTGCCAGCAGCCTTAGCCATGGCACAGATACGCAGTATTTT.

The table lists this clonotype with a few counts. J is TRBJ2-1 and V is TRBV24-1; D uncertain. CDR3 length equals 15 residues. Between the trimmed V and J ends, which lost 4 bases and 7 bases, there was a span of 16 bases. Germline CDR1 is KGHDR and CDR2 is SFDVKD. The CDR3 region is CATSDPGRQANEQFF. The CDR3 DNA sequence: TGTGCCACCAGTGACCCGGGCCGCCAGGCGAATGAGCAGTTCTTC.

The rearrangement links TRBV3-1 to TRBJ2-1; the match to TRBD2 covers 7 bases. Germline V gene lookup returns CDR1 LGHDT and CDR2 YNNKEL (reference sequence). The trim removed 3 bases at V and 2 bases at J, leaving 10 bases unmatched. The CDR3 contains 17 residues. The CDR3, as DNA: TGTGCCAGCAGCCATACGACAGCGGGGACGGCCTACAATGAGCAGTTCTTC. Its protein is CASSHTTAGTAYNEQFF.

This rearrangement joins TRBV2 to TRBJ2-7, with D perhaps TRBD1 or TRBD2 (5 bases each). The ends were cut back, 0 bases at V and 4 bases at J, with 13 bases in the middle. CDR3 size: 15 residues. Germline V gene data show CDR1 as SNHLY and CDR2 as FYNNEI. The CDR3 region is CASSEARRDGYEQYF. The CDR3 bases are TGTGCCAGCAGTGAAGCGCGTAGGGACGGATACGAGCAGTACTTC.

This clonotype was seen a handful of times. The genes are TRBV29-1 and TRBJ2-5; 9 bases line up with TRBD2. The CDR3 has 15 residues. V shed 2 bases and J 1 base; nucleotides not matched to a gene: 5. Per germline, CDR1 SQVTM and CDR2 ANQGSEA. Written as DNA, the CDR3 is TGCAGCGTTGAATGGCGGGGGGGGGTCCAAGAGACCCAGTACTTC. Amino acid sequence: CSVEWRGGVQETQYF.

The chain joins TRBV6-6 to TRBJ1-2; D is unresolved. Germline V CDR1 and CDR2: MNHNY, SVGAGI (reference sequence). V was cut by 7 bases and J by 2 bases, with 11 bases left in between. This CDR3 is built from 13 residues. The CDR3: CASTHGENYGYTF. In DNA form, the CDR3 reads TGTGCCAGCACCCACGGAGAGAACTATGGCTACACCTTC.

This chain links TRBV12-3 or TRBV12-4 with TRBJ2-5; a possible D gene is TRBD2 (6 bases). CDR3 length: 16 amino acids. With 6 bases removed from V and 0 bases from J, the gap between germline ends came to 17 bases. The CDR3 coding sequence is TGTGCCAGCAGCGGAACTATCCGGGACTACCAAGAGACCCAGTACTTC. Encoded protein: CASSGTIRDYQETQYF.

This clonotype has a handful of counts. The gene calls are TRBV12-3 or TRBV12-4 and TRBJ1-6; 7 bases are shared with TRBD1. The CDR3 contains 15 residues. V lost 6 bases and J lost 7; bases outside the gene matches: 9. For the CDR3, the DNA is TGTGCCAGCAGCGAACCGGGACAGTTAAATTCACCCCTCCACTTT. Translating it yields CASSEPGQLNSPLHF.

CDR3 in amino acids: CAISESGGTGANVLTF. The CDR3, as DNA: TGTGCCATCAGTGAGTCAGGGGGAACGGGGGCCAACGTCCTGACTTTC. The genes are TRBV10-3 and TRBJ2-6, with D perhaps matching TRBD1 (6 bases). Trimming cost V 0 bases and J 4 bases, with 10 bases left between them. Germline V gene lookup returns CDR1 ENHRY and CDR2 SYGVKD. This CDR3 region has 16 residues.

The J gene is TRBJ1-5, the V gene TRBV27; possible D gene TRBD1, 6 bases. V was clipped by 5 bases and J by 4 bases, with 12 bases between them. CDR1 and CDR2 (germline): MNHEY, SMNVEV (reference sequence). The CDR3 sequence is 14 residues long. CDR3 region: CASSGDRRNQPQHF. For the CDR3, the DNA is TGTGCCAGCAGTGGCGACAGGCGGAATCAGCCCCAGCATTTT.

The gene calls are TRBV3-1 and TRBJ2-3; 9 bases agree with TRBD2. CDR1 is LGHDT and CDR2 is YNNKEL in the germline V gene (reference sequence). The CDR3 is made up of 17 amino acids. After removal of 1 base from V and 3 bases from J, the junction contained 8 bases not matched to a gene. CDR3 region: CASSQASGLAFTDTQYF. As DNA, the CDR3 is TGTGCCAGCAGCCAAGCCTCGGGACTAGCTTTTACAGATACGCAGTATTTT.